This is a list of T cell receptor beta chains from one sample in a study of CD4 and CD8 cells across lung adenocarcinoma regions. TCRdb reprocessed the PCR reads via MiXCR and lists one record per CDR3 protein. The sample has 15,000 to 20,000 distinct CDR3 sequences; 45% to 60% are singletons. The sample was CD8+ T cells from the center of a lung tumor. All receptors come from a female donor with lung adenocarcinoma. The CD4 and CD8 labels of this study may be unreliable. Both conserved end residues are part of each CDR3. The D gene is left open where the match is weak. Clone size is stated in some rows and not others, as once, few, many or a class when expanded.

cdr3_aa: CASSETKGAVYEQYF; cdr3_nt: TGTGCCAGCAGTGAGACCAAGGGGGCGGTATACGAGCAGTACTTC; v_call: TRBV6-1; d_call: TRBD1; j_call: TRBJ2-7; clone_size: medium-sized
cdr3_aa: CASRPGQYNSPLHF; cdr3_nt: TGTGCCAGCAGACCGGGACAATATAATTCACCCCTCCACTTT; v_call: TRBV6-1; d_call: -; j_call: TRBJ1-6; clone_size: few
cdr3_aa: CASTEGAGGRVETQYF; cdr3_nt: TGTGCCAGCACCGAAGGGGCTGGCGGGAGAGTAGAGACGCAGTATTTT; v_call: TRBV6-1; d_call: TRBD2; j_call: TRBJ2-3; clone_size: -
cdr3_aa: CASTRTGSGELFF; cdr3_nt: TGTGCCAGCACCAGGACAGGGTCCGGGGAGCTGTTTTTT; v_call: TRBV27; d_call: TRBD1; j_call: TRBJ2-2; clone_size: many
cdr3_aa: CASSHSPGQSGTDTQYF; cdr3_nt: TGTGCCAGCAGTCACTCCCCGGGGCAATCAGGCACAGATACGCAGTACTTT; v_call: TRBV6-5; d_call: -; j_call: TRBJ2-3; clone_size: -
cdr3_aa: CASSLRITDTQYF; cdr3_nt: TGTGCCAGCAGCTTACGGATCACAGATACGCAGTATTTT; v_call: TRBV11-3; d_call: -; j_call: TRBJ2-3; clone_size: -
cdr3_aa: CASRTGVNEQYF; cdr3_nt: TGTGCCAGCAGGACAGGGGTGAACGAGCAGTACTTC; v_call: TRBV6-1; d_call: TRBD1; j_call: TRBJ2-7; clone_size: -
cdr3_aa: CASNYYLAGAGELFF; cdr3_nt: TGTGCCAGCAACTACTACCTAGCGGGAGCCGGGGAGCTGTTTTTT; v_call: TRBV11-2; d_call: TRBD2; j_call: TRBJ2-2; clone_size: few
cdr3_aa: CASSTTGYQETQYF; cdr3_nt: TGTGCCAGCAGCACCACAGGGTACCAAGAGACCCAGTACTTC; v_call: TRBV6-1; d_call: -; j_call: TRBJ2-5; clone_size: -
cdr3_aa: CASSAPRTPRGETQYF; cdr3_nt: TGTGCCAGCAGTGCGCCAAGGACACCAAGGGGAGAGACCCAGTACTTC; v_call: TRBV6-1; d_call: -; j_call: TRBJ2-5; clone_size: -
cdr3_aa: CASRGVWAKDTQYF; cdr3_nt: TGTGCCAGCAGGGGGGTGTGGGCCAAAGATACTCAGTATTTC; v_call: TRBV27; d_call: -; j_call: TRBJ2-3; clone_size: -
cdr3_aa: CASRELAGVITGTQYF; cdr3_nt: TGTGCCAGCAGGGAACTAGCGGGTGTGATCACCGGGACGCAGTATTTT; v_call: TRBV6-1; d_call: TRBD2; j_call: TRBJ2-3; clone_size: -
cdr3_aa: CASSDGGRTDTQYF; cdr3_nt: TGTGCCAGCAGTGATGGGGGACGCACAGATACGCAGTATTTT; v_call: TRBV6-1; d_call: -; j_call: TRBJ2-3; clone_size: medium-sized
cdr3_aa: CASSEGGGGGGGYTF; cdr3_nt: TGTGCCAGCAGTGAAGGGGGGGGGGGAGGGGGGGGCTACACCTTC; v_call: TRBV6-1; d_call: -; j_call: TRBJ1-2; clone_size: -